A single sample is the source of the 10 T cell receptor beta chains below, sequenced in a study of vaccination and CD4 T cells after COVID-19. Each CDR3 protein is one row after TCRdb ran MiXCR on the PCR reads. The sample lists some 20,000 distinct CDR3 sequences, roughly 63% occurring once. Sequenced here: CD4+ T cells from blood, sampled after SARS-CoV-2 vaccination. Every receptor here comes from a human donor who had recovered from COVID-19.

This sequence joins TRBV27 and TRBJ1-4; D perhaps matches TRBD1 (6 bases). The CDR3 spans 18 residues. In germline, CDR1 is MNHEY, CDR2 SMNVEV (reference sequence). The V end was cut by 0 bases, the J end by 0 bases, with 14 bases between. CDR3 amino acids: CASSLSGRGRTTNEKLFF. CDR3 coding DNA: TGTGCCAGCAGTTTATCTGGCAGGGGACGAACAACTAATGAAAAACTGTTTTTT.

This sequence joins TRBV2 and TRBJ1-2; a possible D gene is TRBD1 (5 bases). V lost 10 bases, J lost 0 bases, and 15 bases lay in between. This CDR3 region has 14 residues. CDR1 is SNHLY and CDR2 is FYNNEI in the germline V gene. CDR3 region: CATSRQGTNYGYTF. The CDR3 coding sequence is TGTGCCACCTCCCGGCAGGGCACTAACTATGGCTACACCTTC. The full variable domain, rest sourced from reference TRBV2 and TRBJ1-2, is EPEVTQTPSHQVTQMGQEVILRCVPISNHLYFYWYRQILGQKVEFLVSFYNNEISEKSEIFDDQFSVERPDGSNFTLKIRSTKLEDSAMYFCATSRQGTNYGYTFGSGTRLTVV.

This clonotype was seen a few times. The chain combines TRBV28 with TRBJ1-1, with D unresolved. This CDR3 spans 12 amino acids. The ends were cut back, 4 bases at V and 6 bases at J, with 9 bases in the middle. Germline CDR1 MDHEN, CDR2 SYDVKM. This CDR3 is CASSSSEPEAFF. Written as DNA, the CDR3 is TGTGCCAGCAGTTCCTCCGAACCTGAAGCTTTCTTT.

The rearrangement uses TRBV30 and TRBJ1-2; a weak D match, TRBD1 (6 bases). In germline, CDR1 is GTSNPN, CDR2 SVGIG (reference sequence). The CDR3 loop spans 17 amino acids. V gave up 3 bases and J gave up 2 bases, with 22 bases separating them. The CDR3 spells CAWSPSLGRGGNYGYTF. The CDR3 DNA reads as TGTGCCTGGAGCCCTAGTCTCGGCAGGGGAGGAAACTATGGCTACACCTTC.

The chain is built from TRBV5-1 and TRBJ2-3; a possible D gene is TRBD2 (5 bases). This CDR3 comprises 15 residues. Per the germline V gene, CDR1 is SGHRS and CDR2 is YFSETQ. Trimming cost V 5 bases and J 3 bases, with 16 bases left between them. The CDR3 DNA follows: TGCGCCAGCAGTCCCGGACCAGAGGGAACAGATACGCAGTATTTT. It is translated as CASSPGPEGTDTQYF.

The chain is built from TRBV20-1 and TRBJ1-1; possibly TRBD1 for D (5 bases). V was clipped by 1 base and J by 0 bases, with 9 bases between them. The CDR3 loop spans 14 amino acids. Germline V gene lookup returns CDR1 DFQATT and CDR2 SNEGSKA (reference sequence). The CDR3 DNA follows: TGCAGTGCTAGAGCGGGGGGGTTGAACACTGAAGCTTTCTTT. Protein sequence: CSARAGGLNTEAFF.

The chain carries TRBV6-1 and TRBJ1-5; 8 nucleotides align to TRBD1. This CDR3 has 14 residues. Germline V gives CDR1 MNHNS, CDR2 SASEGT. The V gene end was trimmed by 7 bases and the J gene end by 6 bases; junction bases not matched to a gene: 8. CDR3 sequence (DNA): TGTGCCAGCACCAACGCAGGGGGCGGTCAGCCCCAGCATTTT. Translation: CASTNAGGGQPQHF.

This clonotype was observed a few times. The CDR3 region is CASSPQGVNEQFF. As DNA, the CDR3 is TGTGCCAGCAGCCCCCAAGGAGTGAATGAGCAGTTCTTC. This sequence joins TRBV6-1 and TRBJ2-1; D remains unclear. Trimming removed 6 bases from V and 7 bases from J, with 13 bases in between. CDR1 and CDR2 from the germline V gene are MNHNS and SASEGT. This CDR3 has 13 residues.

The rearrangement uses TRBV7-2 and TRBJ2-2; 9 nucleotides align to TRBD2. The ends lost 2 bases at V and 4 bases at J; junction bases unmatched: 17. Germline lookup yields CDR1 SGHTA and CDR2 FQGNSA. The CDR3 extends over 20 amino acids. CDR3 loop: CASSLTYRVAGVRGTGELFF. The CDR3 nucleotides read TGTGCCAGCAGCTTAACCTATCGGGTAGCGGGAGTTCGGGGCACCGGGGAGCTGTTTTTT.

V gene TRBV20-1 combines with J gene TRBJ1-2, with D unclear. Germline V lookup: CDR1 DFQATT, CDR2 SNEGSKA (reference sequence). The CDR3 consists of 11 residues. V gave up 5 bases and J gave up 5 bases, with 9 bases separating them. The CDR3 loop is CSAHDLYGYTF. In nucleotides, the CDR3 is TGCAGTGCTCACGACTTATATGGCTACACCTTC.